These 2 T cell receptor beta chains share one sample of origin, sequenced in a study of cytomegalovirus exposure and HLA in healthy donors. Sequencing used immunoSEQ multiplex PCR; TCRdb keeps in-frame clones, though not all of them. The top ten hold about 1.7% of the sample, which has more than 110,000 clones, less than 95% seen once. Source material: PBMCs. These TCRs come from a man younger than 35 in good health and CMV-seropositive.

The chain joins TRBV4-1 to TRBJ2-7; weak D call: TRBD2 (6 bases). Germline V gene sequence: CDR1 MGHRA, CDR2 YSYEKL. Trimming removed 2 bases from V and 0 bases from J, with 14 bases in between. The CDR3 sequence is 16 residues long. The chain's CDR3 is CASSQNPGLSSYEQYF. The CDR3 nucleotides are TGCGCCAGCAGCCAAAACCCGGGACTGAGCTCCTACGAGCAGTACTTC.

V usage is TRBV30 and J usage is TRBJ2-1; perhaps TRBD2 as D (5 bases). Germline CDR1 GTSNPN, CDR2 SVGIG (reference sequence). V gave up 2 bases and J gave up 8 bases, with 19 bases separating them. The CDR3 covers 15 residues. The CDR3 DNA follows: TGTGCCTGGAGTACTTCGAGCGGACCCTGGGATGAGCAGTTCTTC. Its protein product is CAWSTSSGPWDEQFF.